These 15 T cell receptor beta chains were sequenced from one sample in a study of early T cells in non-severe SARS-CoV-2 infection (dated by TCRdb to the early 2020s). Receptors were amplified or captured by 5' RACE. Data came from a NextSeq 500. TCRdb reprocessing: public reads trimmed at Q25 with fastp, clones called with MiXCR, in-frame beta chains kept. Rows are combined by CDR3 protein, so each entry shows the most common genes and DNA. In all, the sample holds 50,000 to 60,000 distinct CDR3 sequences, and about 9.4% of those were seen once. Around 4.1% of the sample belongs to the ten largest clones. Sequencing was performed on whole blood. These receptors were obtained from an adult who was a healthcare worker with PCR-confirmed SARS-CoV-2 infection or an uninfected control (not recorded which).

This clonotype was detected ten times or more. V and J are TRBV2 and TRBJ2-7, with 9 bases lining up with TRBD2. The V segment lost 6 bases and the J segment 1 base; nucleotides outside the gene matches: 7. Germline lookup yields CDR1 SNHLY and CDR2 FYNNEI. This CDR3 contains 15 residues. CDR3 sequence: CASRKLTSGSYEQYF. The DNA of the CDR3 is TGTGCCAGCAGAAAACTGACTAGCGGATCCTACGAGCAGTACTTC.

This clonotype was detected only a few times. The chain uses TRBV12-3 or TRBV12-4 and TRBJ1-1; 7 nucleotides align to TRBD1. The CDR3 sequence is 14 residues long. The V segment lost 6 bases and the J segment 1 base; nucleotides outside the gene matches: 5. This CDR3 is CASRRDRANTEAFF. The CDR3, as DNA: TGTGCCAGCAGAAGGGACAGAGCGAACACTGAAGCTTTCTTT.

This clonotype was recorded many times. The chain is built from TRBV24-1 and TRBJ2-1; 16 nucleotides agree with TRBD2. J was trimmed by 8 bases and V by 9 bases; bases with no gene match: 0. The CDR3 extends over 13 amino acids. Looked up from germline, CDR1 is KGHDR and CDR2 is SFDVKD. The CDR3: CATGTSGRDEQFF. CDR3 in DNA: TGTGCCACCGGGACTAGCGGGAGGGATGAGCAGTTCTTC.

This clonotype was counted at least ten times. The V and J genes are TRBV7-3 and TRBJ2-1; 14 nucleotides align to TRBD2. With 1 base clipped from V and 7 bases from J, the junction kept 6 bases outside the gene matches. The CDR3 covers 17 residues. Germline V gene lookup returns CDR1 SGHTA and CDR2 FQGTGA. The CDR3 DNA is TGTGCCAGCAGCTTAATGGGGACTAGCGGGAGTGTGAATGAGCAGTTCTTC. Translation: CASSLMGTSGSVNEQFF.

With respect to this clonotype: One base away lies a much larger clone, so this may be a sequencing read error. The genes are TRBV7-9 and TRBJ2-2, with a possible D match to TRBD1 (5 bases). The length of the CDR3 is 15 residues. Germline CDR1 and CDR2: SEHNR and FQNEAQ (reference sequence). This chain's CDR3 is CASSSETVHTWELFF. CDR3 nucleotides: TGTGCCAGCAGCTCGGAGACAGTCCACACCTGGGAGCTGTTTTTT.

This clonotype was observed many times. V usage is TRBV6-1 and J usage is TRBJ2-7, with D possibly being TRBD1 (5 bases). The CDR3 is 15 residues long. V was pared by 7 bases and J by 2 bases, with 18 bases between. Germline assignment: CDR1 MNHNS and CDR2 SASEGT. In DNA form, the CDR3 reads TGTGCCAGCAAGTGGGTGGCAGGGTTTCCCTACGAGCAGTACTTC. Encoded protein: CASKWVAGFPYEQYF.

In its sample, this clonotype was seen many times. V usage is TRBV7-6 and J usage is TRBJ1-1; 7 bases match TRBD1. The CDR3 is made up of 13 amino acids. Trimming removed 5 bases from V and 10 bases from J; junction bases left unmatched: 10. The V gene's germline CDR1 is SGHVS and CDR2 FNYEAQ. CDR3 coding DNA: TGTGCCAGCAGCACTCGACAGGGTTCGCGAGCTTTCTTT. Protein product: CASSTRQGSRAFF.

To note about this clonotype: One junction end does not reproduce the germline sequence, and a read error may be involved. V gene TRBV3-1 combines with J gene TRBJ2-1, with TRBD2 matching over 10 bases. Germline-derived CDR1 and CDR2 are LGHDT and YNNKEL (reference sequence). This CDR3 contains 14 residues. CDR3 in amino acids: CASSLGDSGGRRVF. The DNA for the CDR3 is TGTGCCAGCAGCCTGGGAGATAGCGGGGGGCGCAGGGTCTTC.

This clonotype was seen a handful of times. The chain joins TRBV5-4 to TRBJ2-5; 9 bases are a match to TRBD2. Germline loops: CDR1 SGHNT, CDR2 YYREEE (reference sequence). The J segment lost 6 bases and the V segment lost 0 bases, leaving 6 bases of the junction unmatched. The CDR3 contains 15 residues. In DNA, the CDR3 is TGTGCCAGCAGCTTGGGTGTTAGCGGGGGTCAGACCCAGTACTTC. It yields the protein CASSLGVSGGQTQYF.

V gene TRBV12-3 or TRBV12-4 combines with J gene TRBJ2-2; D is unresolved. Trimming stripped 5 bases from V and 0 bases from J, with 4 bases between. The CDR3 contains 13 residues. Here the CDR3 DNA reads TGTGCCAGCAGTGCCGCGAACACCGGGGAGCTGTTTTTT. This translates into CASSAANTGELFF.

V gene TRBV28 combines with J gene TRBJ1-2; the D gene is possibly TRBD1 (5 bases). The V and J ends lost 5 bases and 5 bases respectively, with 9 bases between them. Per the germline V gene, CDR1 is MDHEN and CDR2 is SYDVKM. The CDR3 extends over 12 amino acids. CDR3 sequence (DNA): TGTGCCAGCAGTATGCAGGGTTATGGCTACACCTTC. Amino acids: CASSMQGYGYTF.

The rearrangement links TRBV7-2 to TRBJ2-7; 7 bases fit TRBD1. V lost 5 bases, J lost 1 base, and 5 bases stayed unmatched. The CDR3 is 14 amino acids. Germline CDR1 and CDR2: SGHTA and FQGNSA. CDR3 DNA sequence: TGTGCCAGCAGCCGGGGACAGAAATCCTACGAGCAGTACTTC. Translating it yields CASSRGQKSYEQYF. Using reference TRBV7-2 and TRBJ2-7 for the parts outside the CDR3, the full variable domain is GAGVSQSPSNKVTEKGKDVELRCDPISGHTALYWYRQSLGQGLEFLIYFQGNSAPDKSGLPSDRFSAERTGGSVSTLTIQRTQQEDSAVYLCASSRGQKSYEQYFGPGTRLTVT.

There are many counts of this clonotype. The chain combines TRBV5-4 with TRBJ1-2; the D is unclear. The CDR3 has 14 amino acids. The V gene's germline CDR1 is SGHNT and CDR2 YYREEE (reference sequence). The V end was cut by 4 bases, the J end by 3 bases, with 13 bases between. The CDR3 spells CASSPNGDHYGYTF. In DNA form, the CDR3 reads TGTGCCAGCAGCCCTAACGGAGACCACTATGGCTACACCTTC.

This clonotype has just one count. Being one base from a much bigger clone, this may be a read error. The chain employs TRBV20-1 and TRBJ2-3, with unresolved D. The end of the DNA aligns better with TRBJ1-5, so the J call may be wrong. CDR3 length: 16 amino acids. The germline gives CDR1 DFQATT, CDR2 SNEGSKA (reference sequence). This chain's CDR3 is CSAQRRSGRAEDTQHF. As DNA, the CDR3 is TGCAGTGCCCAGCGTCGTAGCGGGAGGGCCGAAGATACGCAGCATTTT.

The rearrangement joins TRBV12-3 or TRBV12-4 to TRBJ2-1; 13 bases align to TRBD2. The CDR3 is 15 amino acids. The J segment lost 6 bases and the V segment lost 6 bases, leaving 5 bases of the junction unmatched. CDR3 bases: TGTGCCAGCAGCCCCCGGACTAGCGGGAGCAATGAGCAGTTCTTC. Encoded protein: CASSPRTSGSNEQFF.